The entry below describes one T cell receptor beta chain. The method was immunoSEQ multiplex PCR; TCRdb's version includes in-frame clones alone and lacks a portion of them. The sample shows fewer than 85,000 clones, about 86% of them seen only once. The CDR3 extends over 13 amino acids. The J segment lost 4 bases and the V segment lost 5 bases, leaving 2 bases of the junction unmatched. Germline V gene data show CDR1 as LGHDT and CDR2 as YNNKEL (reference sequence). The entry originates in a study of blood T cell repertoires in COVID-19. Study summary: Whether acute or convalescent, the COVID-19 samples came from the United States, Italy and Spain. From T cells, B-cell-depleted T cells, or PBMCs came the material, which was cDNA or gDNA.

The sequencing sample was made of peripheral blood. This rearrangement joins TRBV3-1 (or the pseudogene TRBV3-2) to TRBJ1-1, with 9 bases fitting TRBD1. The sequence derives from a woman aged 55-69 years with acute or convalescent COVID-19. The CDR3: CASSDRGGTEAFF. The CDR3, as DNA: TGTGCCAGCAGCGACAGGGGGGGCACTGAAGCTTTCTTT.